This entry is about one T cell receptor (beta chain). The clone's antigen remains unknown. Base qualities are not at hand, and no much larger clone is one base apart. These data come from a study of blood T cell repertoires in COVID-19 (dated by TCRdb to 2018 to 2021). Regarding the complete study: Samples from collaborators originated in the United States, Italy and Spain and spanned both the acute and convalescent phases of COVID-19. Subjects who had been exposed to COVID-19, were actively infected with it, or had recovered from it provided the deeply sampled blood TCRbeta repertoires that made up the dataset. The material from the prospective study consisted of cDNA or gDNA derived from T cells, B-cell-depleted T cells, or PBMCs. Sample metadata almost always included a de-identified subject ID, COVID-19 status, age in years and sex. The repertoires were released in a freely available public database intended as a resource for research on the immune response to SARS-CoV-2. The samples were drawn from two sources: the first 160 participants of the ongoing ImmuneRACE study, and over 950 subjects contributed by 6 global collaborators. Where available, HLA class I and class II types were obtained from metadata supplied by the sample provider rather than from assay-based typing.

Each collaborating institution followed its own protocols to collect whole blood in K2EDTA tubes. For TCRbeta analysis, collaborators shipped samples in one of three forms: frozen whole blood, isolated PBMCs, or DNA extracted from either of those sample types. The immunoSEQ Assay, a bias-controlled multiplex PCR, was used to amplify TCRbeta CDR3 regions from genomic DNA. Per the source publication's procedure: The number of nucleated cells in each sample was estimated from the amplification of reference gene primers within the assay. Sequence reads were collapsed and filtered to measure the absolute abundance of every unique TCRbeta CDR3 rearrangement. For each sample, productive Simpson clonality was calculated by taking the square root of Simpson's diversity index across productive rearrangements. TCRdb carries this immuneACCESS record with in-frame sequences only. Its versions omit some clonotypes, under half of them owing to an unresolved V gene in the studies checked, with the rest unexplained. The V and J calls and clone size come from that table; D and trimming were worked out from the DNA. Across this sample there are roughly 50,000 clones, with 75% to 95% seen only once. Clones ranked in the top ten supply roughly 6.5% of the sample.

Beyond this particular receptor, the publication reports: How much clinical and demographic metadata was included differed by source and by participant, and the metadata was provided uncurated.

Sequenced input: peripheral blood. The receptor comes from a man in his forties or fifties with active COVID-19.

CDR3 protein: CASRTDSGRYNEQFF. The bases read TGTGCCAGTAGGACAGATAGCGGGAGGTACAATGAGCAGTTCTTC. The chain joins TRBV19 to TRBJ2-1, with 10 bases in between that match TRBD2. Including the terminal cysteine and phenylalanine, the CDR3 comprises 15 residues. The DNA shown is the 45-base CDR3, in frame from base 1. Reading the germline V gene (reference sequence) gives CDR1 LNHDA and CDR2 SQIVND. Trimming leaves V shorter by 6 bases and J shorter by 4 bases, with the junction holding 6 bases beyond the gene matches.